This TCR beta chain appears in the sequencing data of a study of T cell changes during pregnancy in multiple sclerosis. Trimming at V came to 5 bases and at J to 7 bases, leaving 8 bases not matched to a gene. Germline lookup yields CDR1 MNHEY and CDR2 SVGAGI. CDR3 size: 15 residues. Generated by immunoSEQ multiplex PCR, the TCRdb table keeps only in-frame clones and is missing some. The sample holds tens of thousands of clones, approximately 92% seen once. The specimen comprised CD8+ T cells from peripheral blood mononuclear cells, sampled in the first trimester of pregnancy. The V call is TRBV6-5, the J call TRBJ2-5; the match to TRBD2 covers 12 bases. This TCR was sampled from a female donor with multiple sclerosis, enrolled in a pregnancy study. CDR3 region: CASSALAGGPGTQYF. CDR3 DNA sequence: TGTGCCAGCAGTGCCCTAGCGGGGGGGCCGGGGACCCAGTACTTC.